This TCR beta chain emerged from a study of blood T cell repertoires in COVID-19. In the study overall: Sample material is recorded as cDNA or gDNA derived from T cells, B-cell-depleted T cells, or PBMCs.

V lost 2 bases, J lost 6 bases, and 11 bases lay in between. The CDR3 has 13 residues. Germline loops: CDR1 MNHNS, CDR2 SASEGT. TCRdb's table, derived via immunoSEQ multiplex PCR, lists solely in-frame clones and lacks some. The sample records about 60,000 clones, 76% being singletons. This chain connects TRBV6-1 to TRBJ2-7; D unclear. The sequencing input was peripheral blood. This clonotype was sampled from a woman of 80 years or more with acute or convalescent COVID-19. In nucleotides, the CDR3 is TGTGCCAGCAGTGAACGGCTAGAGGCCGAGCAGTACTTC. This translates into CASSERLEAEQYF.